This T cell receptor (beta chain) comes out of a study of CD8 T cells in ankylosing spondylitis (dated by TCRdb to between 2016 and 2019). With regard to the full study: To find TCR variants linked to disease, the study profiled T cell receptor beta repertoires in ankylosing spondylitis patients and healthy donors. Peripheral blood samples were taken, and synovial fluid was additionally collected from ankylosing spondylitis patients. The full study cohort comprised 25 ankylosing spondylitis patients and over 95 healthy donors.

V trim: 6 bases; J trim: 4 bases; unmatched bases: 10. Reading the germline V gene gives CDR1 MNHNS and CDR2 SASEGT. Taken from cysteine to phenylalanine, the CDR3 has 15 residues. The entry retains the CDR3 DNA only, 45 bases that are in frame from base 1. The study at large found these results: A TCR beta motif of about 8 highly homologous amino acid variants appeared characteristic of blood from ankylosing spondylitis patients. In peripheral blood, the disease-linked clones were found at relatively low frequencies and had a CD8+ phenotype. Some motif variants were previously reported in synovial fluid and blood of reactive arthritis patients, suggesting common disease-initiation mechanisms. The disease-linked clones were reported as significantly enriched in matched synovial fluid samples from ankylosing spondylitis patients.

This clonotype was detected a few times. The specificity of this receptor is unknown. Base qualities are not provided; no much larger clone lies one nucleotide away. The instrument was an Illumina HiSeq 2500. Quantitative 5'-RACE with molecular barcodes was used to prepare TCR beta libraries. Turning to the authors' computational methods: A new computational method, built on a probabilistic model of VDJ rearrangement, was used to identify disease-linked TCR variants. Through fastp at Q25 and MiXCR, TCRdb rebuilt clones from the public reads, retaining in-frame beta chains. Identical CDR3 protein sequences are pooled into one entry, listed with their most common genes and DNA. The V and J calls were determined by TCRdb, not by the authors. The sample has some 130,000 distinct CDR3 sequences on record, 15% to 20% of them singletons. Of the sample, 30% to 35% is held by the ten largest clones.

The rearranged segments are TRBV6-1 and TRBJ2-5, with 8 bases matching TRBD2. This TCR was recovered from a male donor with ankylosing spondylitis. Sequenced material: blood, either unsorted or a sorted T cell fraction (not recorded which). This receptor carries the CDR3 CASSPRRGDGETQYF. In nucleotides, the sequence is TGTGCCAGCAGCCCCAGGCGGGGGGATGGAGAGACCCAGTACTTC.